A selection of T cell receptor beta chains follows, all from one sample in a study of memory CD4+ T cells and cytomegalovirus serostatus. Data came from immunoSEQ multiplex PCR; TCRdb stores just in-frame clones and leaves some out. The sample includes about 61,000 clones, approximately 78% seen only once; the top ten take 0.88%. The sequencing sample was made of memory CD4+ T cells from blood. These receptor sequences come from an adult in good health and CMV-seronegative. CDR3s include the opening cysteine and the closing phenylalanine or tryptophan. The D gene is left open where the match is weak. Some rows have no size entry. The others give once, few or many, or a class for an expanded clone.

>TRBJ1-2|-|TRBV6-1|once
TGTGCCAGCAGTGAAGCGCCCACAGGGATCTATGGCTACACCTTC
CASSEAPTGIYGYTF
>TRBJ2-6|-|TRBV5-1|-
TGCGCCAGCAGCCCCTACTTCGATCCCTCTGGGGCCAACGTCCTGACTTTC
CASSPYFDPSGANVLTF
>TRBJ1-2|-|TRBV9|-
TGTGCCAGCAGCCCGAAGGGGCCTAACTATGGCTACACCTTC
CASSPKGPNYGYTF
>TRBJ2-7|-|TRBV21-1|once
TGTGCCAGCAGAACGGGGACAGGCTTCCAACCTGTCTACGAGCAGTACTTC
CASRTGTGFQPVYEQYF
>TRBJ2-6|-|TRBV5-6|-
TGTGCCAGCAGCTTTCGGGGATCTGGGGCCAACGTCCTGACTTTC
CASSFRGSGANVLTF
>TRBJ1-1|-|TRBV5-1|-
TGCGCCAGCAGCTTGGTGGGGCCTTCGAACACTGAAGCTTTCTTT
CASSLVGPSNTEAFF
>TRBJ2-1|-|TRBV5-1|-
TGCGCCAGCAGCTTCGCGCTATTTTCTGCCAATGAGCAGTTCTTC
CASSFALFSANEQFF
>TRBJ1-1|-|TRBV7-2|-
TGTGCCAGCAGCCCCCAGCGGGTGGGTAGCTCTGAAGCTTTCTTT
CASSPQRVGSSEAFF
>TRBJ2-1|TRBD2|TRBV18|few
TGTGCCAGCTCCCCCAACCGACTAGCGGGGGGGAGAGCTTACAATGAGCAGTTCTTC
CASSPNRLAGGRAYNEQFF
>TRBJ1-1|TRBD1|TRBV6-6|once
TGTGCCAGCAGCCGCCCCCTGGACAGGGAGAACACTGAAGCTTTCTTT
CASSRPLDRENTEAFF
>TRBJ1-2|-|TRBV7-8|-
TGTGCCAGCAGCCCGGGCGGTGTTCGGGGAGTTGGCTACACCTTC
CASSPGGVRGVGYTF
>TRBJ1-1|-|TRBV12-5|-
TGTGCTAGTGGTTTCAGGGGGAACACTGAAGCTTTCTTT
CASGFRGNTEAFF
>TRBJ2-1|-|TRBV5-8|once
TGTGCCAGCCATAGACGCCCAACACGCAATGAGCAGTTCTTC
CASHRRPTRNEQFF
>TRBJ2-7|-|TRBV6-6|-
TGTGCCAGCAGTTACAACCCGACCTACGAGCAGTACTTC
CASSYNPTYEQYF
>TRBJ2-3|-|TRBV9|-
TGTGCCAGCAGCGTAGTGGGGGACAATACGCAGTATTTT
CASSVVGDNTQYF
>TRBJ2-3|-|TRBV2|once
TGTGCCGCAACCTTGGGCCAAAGCACAGGGGATACGCAGTATTTT
CAATLGQSTGDTQYF
>TRBJ2-3|TRBD2|TRBV5-4|-
TGTGCCAGCAGCTTGGCGCTAGCGGGAAGCACAGATACGCAGTATTTT
CASSLALAGSTDTQYF
>TRBJ1-2|TRBD1|TRBV4-1|-
TGCGCCAGCAGCCAAGACCCGGGACAGGGGGCGCGGAATGGCTACACCTTC
CASSQDPGQGARNGYTF